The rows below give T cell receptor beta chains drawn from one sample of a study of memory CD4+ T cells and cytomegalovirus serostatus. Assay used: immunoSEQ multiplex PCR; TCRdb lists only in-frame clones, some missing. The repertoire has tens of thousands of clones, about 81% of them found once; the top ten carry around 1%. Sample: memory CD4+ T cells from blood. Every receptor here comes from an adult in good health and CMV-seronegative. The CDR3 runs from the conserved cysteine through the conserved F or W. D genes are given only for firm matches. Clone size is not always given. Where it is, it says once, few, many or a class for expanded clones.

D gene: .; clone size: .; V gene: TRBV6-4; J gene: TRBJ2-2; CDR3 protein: CASSGRANTGELFF; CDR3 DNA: TGTGCCAGCAGTGGAAGGGCGAACACCGGGGAGCTGTTTTTT
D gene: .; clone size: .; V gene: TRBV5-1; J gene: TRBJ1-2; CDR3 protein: CASSDEGDIGNYGYTF; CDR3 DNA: TGCGCCAGCAGCGACGAGGGTGACATCGGTAACTATGGCTACACCTTC
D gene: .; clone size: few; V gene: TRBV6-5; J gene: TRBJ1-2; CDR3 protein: CASSRSGGGQGYTF; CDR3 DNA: TGTGCCAGCAGCCGATCAGGTGGGGGGCAGGGCTACACCTTC
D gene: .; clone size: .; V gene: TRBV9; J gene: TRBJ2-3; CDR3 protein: CASGHGMDTQYF; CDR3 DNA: TGTGCCAGCGGCCACGGGATGGATACGCAGTATTTT
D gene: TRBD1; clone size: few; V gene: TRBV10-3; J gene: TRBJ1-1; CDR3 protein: CASRQGGTEAFF; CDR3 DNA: TGTGCCTCGAGACAGGGGGGCACTGAAGCTTTCTTT
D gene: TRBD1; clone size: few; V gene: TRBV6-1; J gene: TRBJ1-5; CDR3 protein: CASRQDRASNQPQHF; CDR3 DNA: TGTGCCAGCAGACAGGACAGGGCTAGCAATCAGCCCCAGCATTTT
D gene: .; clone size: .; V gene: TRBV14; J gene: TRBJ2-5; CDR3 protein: CASSQAEDGHQETQYF; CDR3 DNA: TGTGCCAGCAGCCAGGCCGAGGACGGCCACCAAGAGACCCAGTACTTC
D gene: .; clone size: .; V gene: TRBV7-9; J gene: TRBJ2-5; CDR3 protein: CASSDLMETQYF; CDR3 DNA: TGTGCCAGCAGCGACTTGATGGAGACCCAGTACTTC
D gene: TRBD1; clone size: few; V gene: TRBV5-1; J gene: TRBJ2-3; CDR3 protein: CASSVRGIGTGDTQYF; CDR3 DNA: TGCGCCAGCAGCGTACGAGGAATCGGGACAGGGGATACGCAGTATTTT
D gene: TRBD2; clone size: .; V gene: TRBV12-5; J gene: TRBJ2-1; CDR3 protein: CASGFLRGETYNEQFF; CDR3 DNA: TGTGCTAGTGGTTTCCTTCGGGGGGAGACTTACAATGAGCAGTTCTTC
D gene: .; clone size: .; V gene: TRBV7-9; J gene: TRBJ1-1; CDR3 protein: CASSPSGVRDTEAFF; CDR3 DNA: TGTGCCAGCAGCCCTTCAGGGGTGAGGGACACTGAAGCTTTCTTT
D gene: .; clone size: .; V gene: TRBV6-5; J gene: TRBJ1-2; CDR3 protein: CASSYDGARGYTF; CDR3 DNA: TGTGCCAGCAGTTACGACGGGGCCAGAGGCTACACCTTC
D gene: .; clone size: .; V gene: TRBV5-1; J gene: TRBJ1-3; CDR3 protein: CASSGGIAGNTIYF; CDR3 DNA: TGCGCCAGCAGCGGTGGTATCGCTGGAAACACCATATATTTT
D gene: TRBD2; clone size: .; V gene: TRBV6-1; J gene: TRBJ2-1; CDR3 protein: CASRRAGDGNEQFF; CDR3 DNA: TGTGCCAGCAGGCGAGCGGGAGATGGCAATGAGCAGTTCTTC
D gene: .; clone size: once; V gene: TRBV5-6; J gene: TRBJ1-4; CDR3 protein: CASSFLGRGTLNEKLFF; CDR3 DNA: TGTGCCAGCAGCTTTCTCGGGCGAGGCACCCTAAATGAAAAACTGTTTTTT
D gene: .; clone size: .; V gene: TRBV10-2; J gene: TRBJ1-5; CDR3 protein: CASSESAGAGFPQHF; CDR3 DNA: TGCGCCAGCAGTGAGTCGGCGGGGGCAGGGTTCCCCCAGCATTTT
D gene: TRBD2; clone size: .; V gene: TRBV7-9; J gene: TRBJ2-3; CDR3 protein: CASSLAGLAGDPDTQYF; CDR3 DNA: TGTGCCAGCAGCTTAGCGGGACTAGCGGGAGACCCCGATACGCAGTATTTT
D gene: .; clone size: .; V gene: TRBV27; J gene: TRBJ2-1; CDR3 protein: CASKRRGYNEQFF; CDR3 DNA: TGTGCCAGCAAGAGGCGCGGATACAATGAGCAGTTCTTC
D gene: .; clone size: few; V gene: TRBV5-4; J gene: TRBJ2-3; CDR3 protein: CASSLGDGTGTQYF; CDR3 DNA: TGTGCCAGCAGCTTGGGGGACGGAACGGGTACGCAGTATTTT
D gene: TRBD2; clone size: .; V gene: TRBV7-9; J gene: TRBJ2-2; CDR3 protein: CASSLMLAVNTGELFF; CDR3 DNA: TGTGCCAGCAGTTTAATGCTAGCGGTTAACACCGGGGAGCTGTTTTTT
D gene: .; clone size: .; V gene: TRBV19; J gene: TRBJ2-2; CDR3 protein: CARLTGYTGELFF; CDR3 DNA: TGTGCCAGACTCACAGGGTACACCGGGGAGCTGTTTTTT
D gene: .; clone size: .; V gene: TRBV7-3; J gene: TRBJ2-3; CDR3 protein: CASSFTPTDTQYF; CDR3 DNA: TGTGCCAGCAGCTTCACACCTACAGATACGCAGTATTTT
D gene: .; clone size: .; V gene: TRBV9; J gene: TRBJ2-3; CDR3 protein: CASSVGSGRGDTQYF; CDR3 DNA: TGTGCCAGCAGCGTAGGTAGCGGAAGAGGGGATACGCAGTATTTT
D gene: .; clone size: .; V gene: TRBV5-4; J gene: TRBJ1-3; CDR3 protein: CASSLVSGNTIYF; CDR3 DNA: TGTGCCAGCAGTCTAGTCTCTGGAAACACCATATATTTT
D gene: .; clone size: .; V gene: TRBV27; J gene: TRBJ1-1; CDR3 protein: CASSSVRQPLAEAFF; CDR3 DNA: TGTGCCAGCAGTTCCGTCAGGCAGCCCTTGGCTGAAGCTTTCTTT
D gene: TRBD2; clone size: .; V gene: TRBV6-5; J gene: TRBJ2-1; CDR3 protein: CASSYSERGRAFF; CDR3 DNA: TGTGCCAGCAGTTACTCGGAGCGCGGGAGGGCCTTCTTC
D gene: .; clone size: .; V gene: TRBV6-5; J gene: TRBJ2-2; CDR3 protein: CASSPNTGELFF; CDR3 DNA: TGTGCCAGCAGTCCAAACACCGGGGAGCTGTTTTTT
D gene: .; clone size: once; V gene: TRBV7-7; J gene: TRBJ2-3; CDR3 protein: CASSPGRAAPSTQYF; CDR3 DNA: TGTGCCAGCAGCCCCGGCCGGGCGGCTCCAAGTACGCAGTATTTT
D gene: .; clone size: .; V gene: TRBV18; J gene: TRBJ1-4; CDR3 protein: CASTTSVRGNEKLFF; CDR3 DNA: TGTGCCAGCACAACGTCGGTACGGGGGAATGAAAAACTGTTTTTT
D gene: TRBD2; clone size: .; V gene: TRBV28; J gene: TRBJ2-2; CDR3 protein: CASSFLEISGRARAGELFF; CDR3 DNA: TGTGCCAGCAGTTTCTTAGAAATTAGCGGGAGGGCCCGGGCCGGGGAGCTGTTTTTT
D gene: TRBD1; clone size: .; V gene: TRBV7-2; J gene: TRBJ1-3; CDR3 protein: CASSITQGRGNTIYF; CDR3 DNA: TGTGCCAGCAGCATAACACAGGGGCGCGGAAACACCATATATTTT
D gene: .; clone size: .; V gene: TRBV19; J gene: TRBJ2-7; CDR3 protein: CASSLNRRTGRDEQYF; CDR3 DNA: TGTGCCAGTAGTTTAAACCGGAGAACAGGGCGGGACGAGCAGTACTTC
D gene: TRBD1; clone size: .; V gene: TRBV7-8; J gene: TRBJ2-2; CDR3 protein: CASNAYRGQGGELFF; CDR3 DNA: TGTGCCAGCAACGCTTACAGGGGGCAAGGCGGGGAGCTGTTTTTT
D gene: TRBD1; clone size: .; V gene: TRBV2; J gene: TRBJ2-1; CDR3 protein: CASRDRGNNEQFF; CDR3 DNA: TGTGCCAGCCGGGACAGGGGGAACAATGAGCAGTTCTTC
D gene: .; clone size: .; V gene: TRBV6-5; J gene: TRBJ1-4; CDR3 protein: CASRGGPATNEKLFF; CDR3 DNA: TGTGCCAGCAGGGGGGGGCCCGCAACTAATGAAAAACTGTTTTTT
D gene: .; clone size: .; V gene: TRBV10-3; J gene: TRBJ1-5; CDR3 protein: CAISADSNQPQHF; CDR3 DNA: TGTGCCATCAGTGCTGATAGCAATCAGCCCCAGCATTTT
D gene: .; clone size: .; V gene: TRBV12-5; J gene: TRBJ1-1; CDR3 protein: CASGPRGGGAYTEAFF; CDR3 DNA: TGTGCTAGTGGTCCCAGGGGAGGGGGAGCCTACACTGAAGCTTTCTTT
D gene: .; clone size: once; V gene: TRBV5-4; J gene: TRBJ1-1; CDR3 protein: CASSSRLKGNTEAFF; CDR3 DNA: TGTGCCAGCAGCTCGCGACTAAAGGGGAACACTGAAGCTTTCTTT
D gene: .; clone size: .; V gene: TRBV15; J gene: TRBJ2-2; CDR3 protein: CATRVRGNTGELFF; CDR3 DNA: TGTGCCACCAGGGTGCGGGGGAACACCGGGGAGCTGTTTTTT